The 24 T cell receptor beta chains below come from one sample, sequenced in a study of cytomegalovirus exposure and HLA in healthy donors. PCR used 60 Vbeta primers and 13 Jbeta primers. The protocol was immunoSEQ multiplex PCR, while the TCRdb copy is restricted to in-frame clones and leaves out a portion. The table has under 200,000 clones, roughly 78% seen once. The sample comprised PBMCs. Receptors originate from a woman aged 40 to 49 in good health and CMV-seronegative.

J is TRBJ1-2 and V is TRBV2; the D gene is possibly TRBD1 (6 bases). The V gene lost 8 bases and the J gene lost 2 bases, with 12 bases spanning the gap. This CDR3 comprises 13 residues. Germline V gene sequence: CDR1 SNHLY, CDR2 FYNNEI. CDR3 sequence reads: CASARDNNYGYTF. The CDR3, as DNA: TGTGCCAGCGCCCGGGACAACAACTATGGCTACACCTTC. Filled out from reference TRBV2 and TRBJ1-2, the complete variable domain reads EPEVTQTPSHQVTQMGQEVILRCVPISNHLYFYWYRQILGQKVEFLVSFYNNEISEKSEIFDDQFSVERPDGSNFTLKIRSTKLEDSAMYFCASARDNNYGYTFGSGTRLTVV.

Concerning this clone: This sample includes further DNA sequences coding for the same CDR3. The chain carries TRBV7-2 and TRBJ2-7; 12 bases match TRBD1. The length of the CDR3 is 15 residues. V was clipped by 4 bases and J by 3 bases; unmatched bases: 4. The germline gives CDR1 SGHTA, CDR2 FQGNSA. CDR3 amino acids: CASSSGTGGFYEQYF. CDR3 sequence (DNA): TGTGCCAGCAGCTCCGGGACAGGGGGCTTCTACGAGCAGTACTTC.

This clone was detected only once. V gene TRBV7-8 combines with J gene TRBJ2-7; D possibly corresponds to TRBD1 (5 bases). Germline V lookup: CDR1 SGHVS, CDR2 FQNEAQ. The germline V and J ends were trimmed by 5 bases and 4 bases, with 15 bases remaining between them. This CDR3 has 14 amino acids. The CDR3 loop is CASSGRGLQYEQYF. CDR3 nucleotide sequence: TGTGCCAGCAGCGGAAGGGGCCTCCAATACGAGCAGTACTTC.

The gene calls are TRBV25-1 and TRBJ1-1; perhaps TRBD1 as D (5 bases). Germline V gives CDR1 MGHDK, CDR2 SYGVNS. The CDR3 spans 14 residues. Trimming took 3 bases from V and 0 from J, leaving 8 bases between them. CDR3 nucleotides: TGTGCCAGCAGTGAGACAGCCATGAACACTGAAGCTTTCTTT. Translating gives CASSETAMNTEAFF.

The rearrangement joins TRBV20-1 to TRBJ1-1, with 7 positions matching TRBD1. The germline gives CDR1 DFQATT, CDR2 SNEGSKA (reference sequence). Losses at the gene ends were 6 bases for V and 11 bases for J; bases not matched to a gene: 9. The CDR3 has 11 residues. CDR3 amino acids: CSAPTGLSAFF. The CDR3 nucleotides are TGCAGTGCGCCGACAGGGCTTAGCGCTTTCTTT.

This clone was detected only a few times. The rearrangement uses TRBV19 and TRBJ1-5; TRBD1 matches at 8 bases. The CDR3 loop spans 16 amino acids. Germline V gives CDR1 LNHDA, CDR2 SQIVND (reference sequence). J lost 3 bases, V lost 6 bases, and 10 bases had no gene match. CDR3 nucleotides: TGTGCCAGTAGGATGACAGGGGTCCTCCTCAATCAGCCCCAGCATTTT. Translating gives CASRMTGVLLNQPQHF.

The chain carries TRBV5-5 and TRBJ1-4, with D perhaps matching TRBD1 (5 bases). Germline V lookup: CDR1 SGHKS, CDR2 YYEKEE (reference sequence). CDR3 size: 17 residues. Trimming cost V 3 bases and J 3 bases, with 18 bases left between them. As DNA, the CDR3 is TGTGCCAGCAGCTCCCCCTGGGGCGGGGGGGCTAATGAAAAACTGTTTTTT. Its protein product is CASSSPWGGGANEKLFF.

The chain joins TRBV28 to TRBJ2-7, with TRBD2 matching 7 bases. The CDR3 has 14 amino acids. Germline CDR1 reads MDHEN; CDR2 reads SYDVKM. V lost 3 bases, J lost 2 bases, and 4 bases stayed unmatched. This CDR3 is CASSFSSGTYEQYF. The CDR3 DNA sequence: TGTGCCAGCAGTTTTTCTAGCGGAACCTACGAGCAGTACTTC.

This clone turned up a few times. The chain is built from TRBV5-4 and TRBJ2-7; 8 nucleotides match TRBD1. Germline lookup yields CDR1 SGHNT and CDR2 YYREEE (reference sequence). The CDR3 has 14 amino acids. The junction had 2 bases not matched to a gene; V was cut back by 2 bases and J by 1 base. In DNA form, the CDR3 reads TGTGCCAGCAGCTTTGGACAGGGATCCTACGAGCAGTACTTC. This codes for CASSFGQGSYEQYF.

The rearrangement links TRBV6-5 to TRBJ1-5; 9 nucleotides align to TRBD1. The germline gives CDR1 MNHEY, CDR2 SVGAGI. This CDR3 contains 15 residues. Unmatched junction bases numbered 7, after V lost 3 bases and J lost 7 bases. The DNA for the CDR3 is TGTGCCAGCAGTTATATTGGGACAGGGCCCCAGCCCCAGCATTTT. Its protein is CASSYIGTGPQPQHF.

This clone appeared many times. The chain recombines TRBV29-1 with TRBJ1-4; perhaps TRBD1 as D (6 bases). This CDR3 contains 13 residues. Deletions cut 6 bases from V and 7 bases from J, with 15 bases between. CDR1 and CDR2 (germline): SQVTM, ANQGSEA. The CDR3 bases are TGCAGCGTGAGGGGGGGGAGGAGTGAAAAACTGTTTTTT. This gives the protein CSVRGGRSEKLFF.

J is TRBJ1-5 and V is TRBV6-5, with 7 bases lining up with TRBD1. With V trimmed by 2 bases and J by 9 bases, 7 bases remained unmatched. CDR3 length: 14 residues. The V gene's germline CDR1 is MNHEY and CDR2 SVGAGI. The CDR3 is CASSYEGGQSPQHF. CDR3 nucleotides: TGTGCCAGCAGTTACGAGGGGGGACAGTCGCCCCAGCATTTT.

V usage is TRBV29-1 and J usage is TRBJ2-3; D perhaps matches TRBD2 (6 bases). Germline CDR1 is SQVTM and CDR2 is ANQGSEA. This CDR3 region has 13 residues. V dropped 5 bases and J dropped 4 bases, with 13 bases sitting between them. CDR3 residues: CSVRGGAADTQYF. The CDR3 DNA reads as TGCAGCGTTCGGGGCGGGGCGGCAGATACGCAGTATTTT.

The chain couples TRBV9 to TRBJ1-1, with 9 bases aligning to TRBD1. The CDR3 is made up of 18 amino acids. Germline loops: CDR1 SGDLS, CDR2 YYNGEE. V lost 3 bases, J lost 0 bases, and 12 bases stayed unmatched. The CDR3: CASSGSPDRGTLNTEAFF. CDR3 nucleotides: TGTGCCAGCAGCGGGAGTCCGGACAGGGGAACCTTGAACACTGAAGCTTTCTTT.

There are a few counts of this clone. The V gene is TRBV9, the J gene TRBJ1-4; D remains ambiguous. The CDR3 sequence is 15 residues long. CDR1 is SGDLS and CDR2 is YYNGEE in the germline V gene. Trimming removed 5 bases at V and 8 bases at J, with 19 bases between. The CDR3 spells CASSPWASTHEKLFF. The CDR3 coding sequence is TGTGCCAGCAGTCCCTGGGCCTCCACCCACGAAAAACTGTTTTTT.

The chain uses TRBV15 and TRBJ2-3, with 10 bases aligning to TRBD1. Germline loops: CDR1 LNHNV, CDR2 YYDKDF (reference sequence). The CDR3 extends over 15 amino acids. V shed 6 bases, J shed 3 bases, and the junction held 6 bases outside the gene matches. The CDR3 spells CATRLDRGVTDTQYF. In nucleotides, the CDR3 is TGTGCCACCAGGTTGGACAGGGGGGTAACAGATACGCAGTATTTT.

The rearrangement joins TRBV7-9 to TRBJ2-7, with TRBD1 matching over 7 bases. With V trimmed by 2 bases and J by 0 bases, 4 bases remained unmatched. Germline V gene sequence: CDR1 SEHNR, CDR2 FQNEAQ (reference sequence). The CDR3 sequence is 15 residues long. In DNA form, the CDR3 reads TGTGCCAGCAGCTTACAGGGGGTGGGCTCCTACGAGCAGTACTTC. It yields the protein CASSLQGVGSYEQYF.

This clone was picked up one time. V and J are TRBV11-2 and TRBJ1-6; D is possibly TRBD1 (5 bases). The CDR3 consists of 15 residues. Looked up from germline, CDR1 is SGHAT and CDR2 is FQNNGV. With 0 bases removed from V and 7 bases from J, the gap between germline ends came to 10 bases. The CDR3 coding sequence is TGTGCCAGCAGCTTAGATTACGGGGGGAATTCACCCCTCCACTTT. Its protein product is CASSLDYGGNSPLHF.

This clone was counted only a few times. The CDR3 nucleotides read TGTGCCAGCAGCCCGCCTCCTAACGAGCAGTACTTC. Translation: CASSPPPNEQYF. The chain employs TRBV6-1 and TRBJ2-7; D is uncertain. The CDR3 covers 12 residues. In germline, CDR1 is MNHNS, CDR2 SASEGT. Trimming took 6 bases from V and 5 from J, leaving 11 bases between them.

This clone was observed once. The rearrangement joins TRBV5-1 to TRBJ2-7; 9 nucleotides agree with TRBD1. The CDR3 spans 16 residues. In germline, CDR1 is SGHRS, CDR2 YFSETQ. With V trimmed by 7 bases and J by 0 bases, 11 bases remained unmatched. The CDR3 protein is CASRDRATRSSYEQYF. CDR3 bases: TGCGCCAGCCGGGACAGGGCGACTAGAAGCTCCTACGAGCAGTACTTC.

The gene calls are TRBV5-1 and TRBJ2-3; 8 bases fit TRBD2. V dropped 3 bases and J dropped 6; count of bases not matched to a gene: 15. Germline values: CDR1 SGHRS, CDR2 YFSETQ. The CDR3 spans 17 residues. The CDR3 nucleotides are TGCGCCAGCAGCTCGTCCCCCCTCCGGGGGGGCCCCGATACGCAGTATTTT. Translating it yields CASSSSPLRGGPDTQYF.

The V gene is TRBV5-1, the J gene TRBJ1-2, with TRBD1 identical over 8 bases. Germline V lookup: CDR1 SGHRS, CDR2 YFSETQ. Trimming cost V 0 bases and J 4 bases; bases outside gene matches: 2. This CDR3 is built from 14 residues. CDR3 residues: CASSLVQGGYGYTF. The CDR3 nucleotides read TGCGCCAGCAGCTTGGTACAGGGGGGCTATGGCTACACCTTC.

This chain joins TRBV5-1 and TRBJ1-1; D gene uncertain. The CDR3 is made up of 13 amino acids. Between the trimmed V and J ends, which lost 3 bases and 1 base, there was a span of 7 bases. Germline CDR1 and CDR2: SGHRS and YFSETQ. CDR3: CASSSSPNTEAFF. The CDR3 region has the DNA TGCGCCAGCAGCTCCTCCCCGAACACTGAAGCTTTCTTT.

The V call is TRBV6-5, the J call TRBJ2-1; 8 nucleotides align to TRBD1. J gave up 9 bases and V 8 bases, and 12 bases lay outside the gene matches. The length of the CDR3 is 14 residues. The germline CDR1 and CDR2 sequences are MNHEY and SVGAGI. The CDR3 bases are TGTGCCAGCCGCCTTTACGGACAGGGCAGTGAGCAGTTCTTC. This codes for CASRLYGQGSEQFF.